This T cell receptor (beta chain) was identified in a study of cytomegalovirus exposure and HLA in healthy donors. Study-wide results and limits: The authors considered a cluster of highly shared sequence variants likely to be a sequencing artifact.

PCR was performed using 60 Vbeta and 13 Jbeta primers. Here immunoSEQ multiplex PCR was the method, and the copy in TCRdb shows in-frame clones only, minus some. Its table records approximately 120,000 clones. Germline V gene data show CDR1 as KGHSH and CDR2 as LQKENI. Trimming took 6 bases from V and 6 from J; bases not matched to a gene: 5. There are 14 residues in the CDR3. Regarding this clone: The antigen is undetermined.

Sequencing was carried out using PBMCs. The rearrangement joins TRBV18 to TRBJ1-5, with 10 bases matching TRBD1. The clonotype was recovered from a man aged 30 to 45 in good health and CMV-seronegative. As DNA, the CDR3 is TGTGCCAGCTCCGGGACAGGGGAAAGTCAGCCCCAGCATTTT. It codes for CASSGTGESQPQHF.